This T cell receptor (beta chain) was sequenced for a study of shared T cell receptors in the human thymus. V was shortened by 6 bases and J by 4 bases, with 24 bases between the two germline ends. The CDR3 runs to 17 residues. Sequenced by immunoSEQ multiplex PCR; TCRdb stores in-frame clones only, minus some. The sample holds some 700,000 clones, around 85% seen once. These records were also assigned to another study, of human thymus T cells. That report adds: Resections removed during corrective heart surgery provided the thymus tissue used. What appeared biased in thymic and blood repertoires was the usage of V and J genes.

The V gene is TRBV23-1, the J gene TRBJ1-2; D possibly corresponds to TRBD1 (6 bases). TRBV23-1 is an ORF for which the function is uncertain. The material sequenced was thymocytes. The origin of this receptor is a girl in the first two years of life with a congenital heart defect. The CDR3 DNA follows: TGCGCCAGCAGCCACCCGACAGGCCCAAGGGGCGGCTATGGCTACACCTTC. Encoded protein: CASSHPTGPRGGYGYTF.